Listed below are T cell receptor beta chains from one sample, sequenced in a study of T cell responses to AZD1222 COVID-19 vaccine. Generated by immunoSEQ multiplex PCR, the TCRdb table keeps only in-frame clones and is missing some. In the table there are 110,000 or so clones, roughly 86% of which are singletons. Specimen: peripheral blood, collected 28 days after the second AZD1222 dose. These receptors came from an adult who received the AZD1222 COVID-19 vaccine. Each CDR3 is given with its conserved first and last residue. A D gene is named only where the DNA matches it firmly. Size values are once, few and many counts, or a class for expanded clones, and some rows have none.

>TRBJ1-5|TRBV6-5|TRBD1|-
TGTGCCAGCAGTTACTGGACAGGTCAGCCCCAGCATTTT
CASSYWTGQPQHF
>TRBJ1-3|TRBV19|-|-
TGTGCCAGTAGTATACAGGAGGATTTCTCTGGAAACACCATATATTTT
CASSIQEDFSGNTIYF
>TRBJ2-2|TRBV18|-|-
TGTGCCAGCTCACCAAGGCAGACTCAGAACACCGGGGAGCTGTTTTTT
CASSPRQTQNTGELFF
>TRBJ2-7|TRBV4-1|TRBD1|once
TGCGCCAGCAGCGCGGGACAGGGGTCCTACGAGCAGTACTTC
CASSAGQGSYEQYF
>TRBJ1-5|TRBV2|-|-
TGTGCCAGCAGGAATGACGGCAATAGCAATCAGCCCCAGCATTTT
CASRNDGNSNQPQHF
>TRBJ1-3|TRBV30|-|-
TGTGCCTGGAGAGGGACGAGGCCTGGAAACACCATATATTTT
CAWRGTRPGNTIYF
>TRBJ1-2|TRBV3-1/TRBV3-2|-|few
TGTGCCAGCAGCCAAGGGGGGAACTATGGCTACACCTTC
CASSQGGNYGYTF
>TRBJ1-6|TRBV5-4|-|few
TGTGCCAGCAGCGGGGGCTGGGGGTCGGATTCACCCCTCCACTTT
CASSGGWGSDSPLHF
>TRBJ2-3|TRBV9|TRBD1|-
TGTGCCAGCAGCGTCCGGGACAGGGGGTCAGATACGCAGTATTTT
CASSVRDRGSDTQYF
>TRBJ2-1|TRBV4-2|TRBD2|few
TGTGCCAGCAGCCGACTAGCGGGGGGTTACAATGAGCAGTTCTTC
CASSRLAGGYNEQFF
>TRBJ1-6|TRBV2|TRBD1|-
TGTGCCAGCCGCCGGGACAGAAGTTCACCCCTCCACTTT
CASRRDRSSPLHF
>TRBJ1-1|TRBV19|-|-
TGTGCCAGTACCCCTGACAGGACGGACACTGAAGCTTTCTTT
CASTPDRTDTEAFF
>TRBJ2-5|TRBV5-1|TRBD1|-
TGCGCCAGCAGCCCGCGACAGGGACCAGAGACCCAGTACTTC
CASSPRQGPETQYF
>TRBJ2-7|TRBV6-5|-|-
TGTGCCAGCAGGATCCTGGTGGGGAACGAGCAGTACTTC
CASRILVGNEQYF
>TRBJ1-6|TRBV6-2/TRBV6-3|-|few
TGTGCCAGCAGCCCAACAGGATTTTATAATTCACCCCTCCACTTT
CASSPTGFYNSPLHF
>TRBJ1-1|TRBV12-5|TRBD1|-
TGTGCTAGTGGTTTGGCCCCCGGGACAGGGAACACTGAAGCTTTCTTT
CASGLAPGTGNTEAFF
>TRBJ2-5|TRBV5-1|-|-
TGCGCCAGCAGCTTTTACAGGGGAGGAAAGGAGACCCAGTACTTC
CASSFYRGGKETQYF
>TRBJ2-4|TRBV5-6|-|-
TGTGCCAGCAGCTTGCGGGGAAGTGGTAAGGACATTCAGTACTTC
CASSLRGSGKDIQYF
>TRBJ1-2|TRBV20-1|-|once
TGCAGTGCTATGGTCGTGAGGGACACCTTC
CSAMVVRDTF